This T cell receptor (beta chain) was found in a study of blood T cell repertoires in COVID-19. The V gene's germline CDR1 is ENHRY and CDR2 SYGVKD. This CDR3 region has 12 residues. Clones were read by immunoSEQ multiplex PCR, and TCRdb kept only the in-frame ones, dropping some. The sample has over 50,000 clones, around four fifths seen once. By its share, this clone is medium-sized. An end of the junction differs from the germline gene, which may be a read error. The V gene is TRBV10-3, the J gene TRBJ2-7; TRBD1 matches at 7 bases. The sample consisted of peripheral blood. The sequence was obtained from a man over 45 with acute or convalescent COVID-19. CDR3 in DNA: TGTGCCATCGGTGACAGGGCGGACGAGCAGTACTTC. Residues: CAIGDRADEQYF.